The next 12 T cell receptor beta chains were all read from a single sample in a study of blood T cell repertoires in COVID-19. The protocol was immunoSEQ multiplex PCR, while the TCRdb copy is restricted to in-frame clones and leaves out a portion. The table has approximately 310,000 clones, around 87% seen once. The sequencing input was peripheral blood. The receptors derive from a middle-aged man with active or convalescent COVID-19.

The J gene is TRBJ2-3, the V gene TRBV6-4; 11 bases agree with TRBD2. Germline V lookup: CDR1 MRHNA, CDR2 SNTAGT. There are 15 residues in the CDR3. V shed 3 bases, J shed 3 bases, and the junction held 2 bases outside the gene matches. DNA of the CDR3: TGTGCCAGCAGTGAACTAGCGGGGGTGACAGATACGCAGTATTTT. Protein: CASSELAGVTDTQYF.

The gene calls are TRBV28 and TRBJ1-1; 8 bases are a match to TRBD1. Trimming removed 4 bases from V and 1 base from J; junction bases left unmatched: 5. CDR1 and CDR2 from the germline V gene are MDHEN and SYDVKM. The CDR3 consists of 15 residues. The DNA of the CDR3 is TGTGCCAGCAGTTCCGGACAGGGCTGGAACACTGAAGCTTTCTTT. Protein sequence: CASSSGQGWNTEAFF.

The CDR3: CASSLPSGPSEFF. CDR3 DNA sequence: TGTGCCAGCAGTTTACCTAGCGGGCCGAGCGAGTTCTTC. The rearrangement links TRBV28 to TRBJ2-1; 8 positions match TRBD2. This CDR3 contains 13 residues. Germline V gene data show CDR1 as MDHEN and CDR2 as SYDVKM. The V gene end was trimmed by 2 bases and the J gene end by 14 bases; junction bases not matched to a gene: 8. Full variable domain (missing parts from reference TRBV28 and TRBJ2-1): DVKVTQSSRYLVKRTGEKVFLECVQDMDHENMFWYRQDPGLGLRLIYFSYDVKMKEKGDIPEGYSVSREKKERFSLILESASTNQTSMYLCASSLPSGPSEFFGPGTRLTVL.

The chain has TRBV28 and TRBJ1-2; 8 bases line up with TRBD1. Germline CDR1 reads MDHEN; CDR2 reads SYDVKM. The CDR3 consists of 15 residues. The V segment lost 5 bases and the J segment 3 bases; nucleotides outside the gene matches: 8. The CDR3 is CASSPWDRLDYGYTF. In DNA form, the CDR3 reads TGTGCCAGCAGTCCTTGGGACAGGTTGGACTATGGCTACACCTTC.

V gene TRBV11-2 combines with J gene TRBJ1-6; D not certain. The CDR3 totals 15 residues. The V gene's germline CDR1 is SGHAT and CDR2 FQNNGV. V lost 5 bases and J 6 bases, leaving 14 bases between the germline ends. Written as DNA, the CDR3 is TGTGCCAGCAGCCTAACTTCGGGTTTTAATTCACCCCTCCACTTT. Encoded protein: CASSLTSGFNSPLHF.

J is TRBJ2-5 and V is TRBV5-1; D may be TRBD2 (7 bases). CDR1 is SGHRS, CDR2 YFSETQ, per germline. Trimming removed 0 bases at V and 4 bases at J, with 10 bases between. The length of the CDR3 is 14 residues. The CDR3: CASSLAGGPETQYF. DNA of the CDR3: TGCGCCAGCAGCTTGGCCGGGGGGCCAGAGACCCAGTACTTC.

The CDR3 loop reads CASKQGDYTIYF. The CDR3 DNA sequence: TGTGCCAGCAAACAGGGGGATTACACCATATATTTT. The rearrangement uses TRBV28 and TRBJ1-3; TRBD1 matches 8 bases. V was pared by 7 bases and J by 8 bases, with 4 bases of the junction left unmatched. CDR3 length: 12 residues. Germline loops: CDR1 MDHEN, CDR2 SYDVKM.

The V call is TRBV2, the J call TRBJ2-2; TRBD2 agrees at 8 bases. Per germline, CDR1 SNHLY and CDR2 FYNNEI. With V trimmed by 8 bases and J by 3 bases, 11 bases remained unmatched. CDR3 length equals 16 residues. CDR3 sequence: CASRGGGPWDTGELFF. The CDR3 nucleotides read TGTGCCAGCCGAGGCGGGGGGCCATGGGACACCGGGGAGCTGTTTTTT. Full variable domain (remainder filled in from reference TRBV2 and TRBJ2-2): EPEVTQTPSHQVTQMGQEVILRCVPISNHLYFYWYRQILGQKVEFLVSFYNNEISEKSEIFDDQFSVERPDGSNFTLKIRSTKLEDSAMYFCASRGGGPWDTGELFFGEGSRLTVL.

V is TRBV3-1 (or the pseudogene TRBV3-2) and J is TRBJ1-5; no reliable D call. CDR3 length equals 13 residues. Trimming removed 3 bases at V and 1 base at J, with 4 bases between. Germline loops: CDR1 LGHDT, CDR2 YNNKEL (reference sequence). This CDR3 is CASSHGSNQPQHF. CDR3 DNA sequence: TGTGCCAGCAGCCACGGGAGCAATCAGCCCCAGCATTTT.

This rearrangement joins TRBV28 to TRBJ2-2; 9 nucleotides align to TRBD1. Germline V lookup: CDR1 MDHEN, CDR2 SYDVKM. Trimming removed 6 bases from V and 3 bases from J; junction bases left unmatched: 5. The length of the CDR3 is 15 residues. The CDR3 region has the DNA TGTGCCAGCAGGTCGTGGGACAGGGACACCGGGGAGCTGTTTTTT. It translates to CASRSWDRDTGELFF.

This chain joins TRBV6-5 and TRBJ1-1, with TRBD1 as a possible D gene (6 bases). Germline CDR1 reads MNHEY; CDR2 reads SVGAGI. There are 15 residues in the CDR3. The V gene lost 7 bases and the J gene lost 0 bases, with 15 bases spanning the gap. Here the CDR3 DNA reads TGTGCCAGCACGCGTACTCCAGGGGTGAACACTGAAGCTTTCTTT. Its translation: CASTRTPGVNTEAFF.

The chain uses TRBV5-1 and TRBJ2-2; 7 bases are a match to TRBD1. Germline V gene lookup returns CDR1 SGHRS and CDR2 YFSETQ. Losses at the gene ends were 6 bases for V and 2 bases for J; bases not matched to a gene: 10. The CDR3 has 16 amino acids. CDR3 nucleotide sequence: TGCGCCAGCACCGTTGGAGAGGGGGCCAACACCGGGGAGCTGTTTTTT. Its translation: CASTVGEGANTGELFF.